The source of this T cell receptor beta chain is a study of T cells in localized non-small cell lung cancer. Study-wide results and caveats: For the top 100 tumor clones, a median approximately 50 also appeared in adjacent lung. The study sequenced only one region of the tumor. As a result, intratumor heterogeneity could not be excluded and remains possible. The highest T cell clonality was in uninvolved adjacent lung, above tumor.

As regards this clone: What it binds is not known.

Germline lookup yields CDR1 SQVTM and CDR2 ANQGSEA. The CDR3 sequence is 12 residues long. V was cut by 1 base and J by 10 bases, with 11 bases left in between. This table comes from immunoSEQ multiplex PCR, and its TCRdb copy is limited to in-frame clones, with some not included. Among 28,000 or so clones listed, 80% to 90% were seen once. This receptor was identified in a male donor older than 55 with stage I lung adenocarcinoma. The chain uses TRBV29-1 and TRBJ2-4, with a tentative D call TRBD1 (6 bases). Sequencing was performed on peripheral blood, taken before any cancer treatment. The CDR3 sequence is CSVEGQGKIQYF. CDR3 nucleotides: TGCAGCGTTGAAGGGCAGGGGAAAATTCAGTACTTC.